Each of the 30 T cell receptor beta chains below was sequenced from the same sample in a study of T cell changes during pregnancy in multiple sclerosis. Only in-frame clones appear in the TCRdb table, and some are missing; sequencing was by immunoSEQ multiplex PCR. The sample carries around 50,000 clones, over 80% recorded once. This specimen was CD4+ T cells from peripheral blood mononuclear cells, taken after pregnancy. These receptors all come from a female donor with multiple sclerosis, enrolled in a pregnancy study.

The rearrangement links TRBV6-1 to TRBJ1-5, with D possibly TRBD1 on 5 matching bases. Germline V gene lookup returns CDR1 MNHNS and CDR2 SASEGT. V was pared by 6 bases and J by 6 bases, with 15 bases between. The CDR3 length is 14 residues. The DNA for the CDR3 is TGTGCCAGCAGGAAGGCGGGGGAGAGTCAGCCCCAGCATTTT. Translated, it gives CASRKAGESQPQHF.

This clone was recorded a few times. The chain is built from TRBV14 and TRBJ2-1; no definite D call. The CDR3 is 12 amino acids. The germline CDR1 and CDR2 sequences are SGHDN and FVKESK. V gave up 4 bases and J gave up 7 bases, with 8 bases separating them. The CDR3 region is CASSPLLNEQFF. The CDR3 DNA is TGTGCCAGCAGCCCCCTTTTGAATGAGCAGTTCTTC.

The DNA of the CDR3 is TGTGCCTGGTCGGGAAGTGGGGCCAACGTCCTGACTTTC. This codes for CAWSGSGANVLTF. The chain uses TRBV30 and TRBJ2-6; TRBD2 is a possible D gene (5 bases). Trimming took off 5 bases at V and 3 bases at J, with 8 bases between the two ends. CDR3 length equals 13 residues. Germline assignment: CDR1 GTSNPN and CDR2 SVGIG (reference sequence).

The CDR3 DNA follows: TGTGCCAGACTAGACCGGGTCGACTTCCCGTATGGCTACACCTTC. It codes for CARLDRVDFPYGYTF. The chain links TRBV2 to TRBJ1-2; D not certain. The CDR3 length is 15 residues. Trimming shortened V by 9 bases and J by 5 bases, and 22 bases separated the two germline ends. Germline CDR1 SNHLY, CDR2 FYNNEI. The complete variable domain, with remaining parts taken from reference TRBV2 and TRBJ1-2, reads EPEVTQTPSHQVTQMGQEVILRCVPISNHLYFYWYRQILGQKVEFLVSFYNNEISEKSEIFDDQFSVERPDGSNFTLKIRSTKLEDSAMYFCARLDRVDFPYGYTFGSGTRLTVV.

V usage is TRBV19 and J usage is TRBJ1-2; 9 nucleotides align to TRBD1. The V gene end was trimmed by 7 bases and the J gene end by 6 bases; junction bases not matched to a gene: 12. This CDR3 region has 15 residues. Germline lookup yields CDR1 LNHDA and CDR2 SQIVND (reference sequence). CDR3 sequence reads: CASTAHDRGVDGYTF. DNA of the CDR3: TGTGCCAGTACCGCCCATGACAGGGGGGTAGATGGCTACACCTTC.

The chain uses TRBV6-5 and TRBJ2-7; D is perhaps TRBD2 (7 bases). V was clipped by 6 bases and J by 0 bases, with 15 bases between them. Germline values: CDR1 MNHEY, CDR2 SVGAGI. The CDR3 totals 15 residues. CDR3 amino acids: CASRLGGPGSYEQYF. The CDR3 region has the DNA TGTGCCAGCAGATTGGGGGGGCCGGGCTCCTACGAGCAGTACTTC.

This chain uses TRBV6-5 with TRBJ1-1, with D possibly being TRBD1 (6 bases). With 0 bases removed from V and 3 bases from J, the gap between germline ends came to 14 bases. The CDR3 spans 16 residues. The germline gives CDR1 MNHEY, CDR2 SVGAGI. In DNA form, the CDR3 reads TGTGCCAGCAGTTACTCTAGGGGGAGCTGGTACACTGAAGCTTTCTTT. Protein: CASSYSRGSWYTEAFF.

The chain carries TRBV19 and TRBJ2-1, with D unclear. The length of the CDR3 is 14 residues. Germline V gene sequence: CDR1 LNHDA, CDR2 SQIVND (reference sequence). The V end lost 5 bases, the J end lost 2 bases, and 10 bases lay between the germline ends. This CDR3 reads CASSRSGTYNEQFF. CDR3 bases: TGTGCCAGTAGTCGGAGTGGAACCTACAATGAGCAGTTCTTC. Drawing the rest from reference TRBV19 and TRBJ2-1, the complete variable domain is DGGITQSPKYLFRKEGQNVTLSCEQNLNHDAMYWYRQDPGQGLRLIYYSQIVNDFQKGDIAEGYSVSREKKESFPLTVTSAQKNPTAFYLCASSRSGTYNEQFFGPGTRLTVL.

This chain joins TRBV27 and TRBJ2-1; TRBD2 is a possible D gene (7 bases). CDR1 is MNHEY, CDR2 SMNVEV, per germline (reference sequence). Trimming stripped 6 bases from V and 0 bases from J, with 12 bases between. The CDR3 consists of 15 residues. DNA of the CDR3: TGTGCCAGCAGATACCGGGGGGCCTCCTACAATGAGCAGTTCTTC. Encoded protein: CASRYRGASYNEQFF.

This rearrangement joins TRBV12-5 to TRBJ2-2, with a weak D call TRBD2 (6 bases). Germline V gives CDR1 LGHNT, CDR2 FRNRAP. CDR3 length: 16 amino acids. The V end was cut by 3 bases, the J end by 1 base, with 12 bases between. The CDR3 DNA is TGTGCTAGTGGTTTCTTAGGAGGGTTGAACACCGGGGAGCTGTTTTTT. Its translation: CASGFLGGLNTGELFF.

V usage is TRBV7-9 and J usage is TRBJ2-3; 8 positions match TRBD2. Per germline, CDR1 SEHNR and CDR2 FQNEAQ (reference sequence). The V and J ends lost 8 bases and 5 bases, in that order; junction bases with no gene match: 12. This CDR3 spans 15 amino acids. Here the CDR3 reads CASGGRAGGLDTQYF. The CDR3 DNA is TGTGCCAGCGGAGGTAGGGCGGGGGGCCTAGATACGCAGTATTTT.

J is TRBJ2-6 and V is TRBV7-2; TRBD1 aligns across 7 bases. The CDR3 totals 13 residues. The trim removed 5 bases at V and 16 bases at J, leaving 11 bases unmatched. The germline CDR1 and CDR2 sequences are SGHTA and FQGNSA. The CDR3 DNA sequence: TGTGCCAGCAGCAGGGGGCGCTGGACGCCTCTGACTTTC. It translates to CASSRGRWTPLTF.

The J gene is TRBJ1-2, the V gene TRBV7-8, with 8 nucleotides matching TRBD1. This CDR3 contains 17 residues. The V gene's germline CDR1 is SGHVS and CDR2 FQNEAQ. V shed 2 bases and J 7 bases; nucleotides not matched to a gene: 15. The DNA for the CDR3 is TGTGCCAGCAGCTTACGCGAGACAGGGGTAAACCTGGGTGGCTACACCTTC. This gives the protein CASSLRETGVNLGGYTF.

CDR3 coding DNA: TGTGCCAGCACGGGCGGGGGAGTGACAGATACGCAGTATTTT. As protein: CASTGGGVTDTQYF. The rearrangement uses TRBV7-9 and TRBJ2-3; 7 bases align to TRBD2. J lost 3 bases, V lost 7 bases, and 7 bases had no gene match. The CDR3 sequence is 14 residues long. Germline CDR1 reads SEHNR; CDR2 reads FQNEAQ (reference sequence).

The CDR3: CASSEAGGGGVTDTQYF. CDR3 DNA sequence: TGTGCCAGCAGTGAAGCTGGGGGGGGCGGGGTTACAGATACGCAGTATTTT. This chain connects TRBV6-1 to TRBJ2-3; tentative D call: TRBD2 (7 bases). The length of the CDR3 is 17 residues. The germline V gene encodes CDR1 MNHNS and CDR2 SASEGT. The V gene lost 0 bases and the J gene lost 3 bases, with 16 bases spanning the gap.

This sequence joins TRBV9 and TRBJ2-3, with D perhaps matching TRBD1 (6 bases). V was pared by 4 bases and J by 4 bases, with 16 bases between. The CDR3 is 15 amino acids. Germline V lookup: CDR1 SGDLS, CDR2 YYNGEE. CDR3 bases: TGTGCCAGCAGCCCGAACAGGGCCGTGTCAGATACGCAGTATTTT. It encodes CASSPNRAVSDTQYF.

The rearrangement uses TRBV5-6 and TRBJ2-3; weak D call: TRBD2 (5 bases). Trimming pared 4 bases from V and 2 bases from J, leaving 11 bases between. This CDR3 region has 14 residues. The germline CDR1 and CDR2 sequences are SGHDT and YYEEEE. CDR3 protein: CASSLPRATDTQYF. The CDR3 region has the DNA TGTGCCAGCAGCCTCCCGCGGGCCACAGATACGCAGTATTTT.

The chain combines TRBV2 with TRBJ2-7; D call uncertain. Germline V CDR1 and CDR2: SNHLY, FYNNEI. V dropped 3 bases and J dropped 0 bases, with 12 bases sitting between them. The CDR3 totals 15 residues. CDR3 amino acids: CASSDRRSLSYEQYF. The CDR3 bases are TGTGCCAGCAGTGATCGCAGAAGTCTCTCCTACGAGCAGTACTTC.

This clone was recorded once. The chain links TRBV30 to TRBJ1-3; D remains ambiguous. Trimming shortened V by 0 bases and J by 0 bases, and 9 bases separated the two germline ends. The CDR3 loop spans 15 amino acids. Looked up from germline, CDR1 is GTSNPN and CDR2 is SVGIG (reference sequence). The CDR3 loop is CAWSVRRGSGNTIYF. CDR3 coding DNA: TGTGCCTGGAGTGTACGGCGGGGCTCTGGAAACACCATATATTTT.

The chain couples TRBV2 to TRBJ2-7; TRBD2 matches at 7 bases. The V gene end was trimmed by 7 bases and the J gene end by 3 bases; junction bases not matched to a gene: 6. CDR3 length: 13 amino acids. Per the germline V gene, CDR1 is SNHLY and CDR2 is FYNNEI. Here the CDR3 DNA reads TGTGCCAGCATTAGGGACTATAGCTACGAGCAGTACTTC. It codes for CASIRDYSYEQYF.

A single count supports this clone. V gene TRBV6-4 combines with J gene TRBJ2-1; 12 bases fit TRBD1. Germline V CDR1 and CDR2: MRHNA, SNTAGT. V was pared by 3 bases and J by 9 bases, with 6 bases of the junction left unmatched. This CDR3 comprises 15 residues. CDR3 sequence reads: CASSEWDRGLSEQFF. The CDR3 nucleotides are TGTGCCAGCAGTGAATGGGACAGGGGGCTCAGTGAGCAGTTCTTC.

The chain has TRBV29-1 and TRBJ1-2, with a tentative D call TRBD1 (5 bases). The CDR3 contains 13 residues. CDR1 SQVTM and CDR2 ANQGSEA come from the germline V gene. Trimming stripped 5 bases from V and 6 bases from J, with 16 bases between. The CDR3, as DNA: TGCAGCGTTCCTGGGGGGTGGGAGGATGGCTACACCTTC. Amino acids: CSVPGGWEDGYTF.

The genes are TRBV18 and TRBJ1-1; 10 positions agree with TRBD1. The CDR3 spans 15 residues. From germline, CDR1 is KGHSH and CDR2 LQKENI. J was trimmed by 3 bases and V by 3 bases; bases with no gene match: 4. The DNA of the CDR3 is TGTGCCAGCTCACCCTGGGACAGGGGAGACACTGAAGCTTTCTTT. Protein sequence: CASSPWDRGDTEAFF.

This clone was seen at least ten times. The rearrangement uses TRBV5-6 and TRBJ1-5; D not resolved. The V gene's germline CDR1 is SGHDT and CDR2 YYEEEE. CDR3 length equals 15 residues. Between the trimmed V and J ends, which lost 3 bases and 0 bases, there was a span of 10 bases. The CDR3 loop is CASSSGLYSNQPQHF. Written as DNA, the CDR3 is TGTGCCAGCAGCTCCGGACTGTATAGCAATCAGCCCCAGCATTTT.

This chain links TRBV7-6 with TRBJ2-7; D is possibly TRBD2 (6 bases). The CDR3 consists of 14 residues. With 2 bases removed from V and 4 bases from J, the gap between germline ends came to 12 bases. The V gene's germline CDR1 is SGHVS and CDR2 FNYEAQ. CDR3 sequence reads: CASSLTDGLYEQYF. CDR3 sequence (DNA): TGTGCCAGCAGCTTAACAGATGGACTATACGAGCAGTACTTC. The full variable domain, its missing parts supplied by reference TRBV7-6 and TRBJ2-7, is GAGVSQSPRYKVTKRGQDVALRCDPISGHVSLYWYRQALGQGPEFLTYFNYEAQQDKSGLPNDRFSAERPEGSISTLTIQRTEQRDSAMYRCASSLTDGLYEQYFGPGTRLTVT.

This clone was recorded a few times. The chain employs TRBV4-2 and TRBJ1-2; TRBD1 matches at 8 bases. Germline CDR1 LGHNA, CDR2 YNFKEQ. The CDR3 is made up of 15 amino acids. V lost 0 bases and J lost 6; bases outside the gene matches: 6. Here the CDR3 DNA reads TGTGCCAGCAGCCAAGACCGGGACAGGTTCGATGGCTACACCTTC. Translated: CASSQDRDRFDGYTF.

The chain carries TRBV5-4 and TRBJ1-2; D is unclear. The CDR3 totals 14 residues. Germline V gives CDR1 SGHNT, CDR2 YYREEE (reference sequence). Trimming removed 0 bases at V and 2 bases at J, with 8 bases between. This CDR3 is CASSLDRMNYGYTF. The CDR3 DNA reads TGTGCCAGCAGCTTGGACAGAATGAACTATGGCTACACCTTC.

The CDR3: CASSIDGTGGAGGYTF. In nucleotides, the CDR3 is TGTGCCAGTAGCATCGACGGGACAGGGGGCGCAGGGGGCTACACCTTC. The chain recombines TRBV19 with TRBJ1-2; 12 bases align to TRBD1. The V gene's germline CDR1 is LNHDA and CDR2 SQIVND (reference sequence). J lost 8 bases, V lost 6 bases, and 13 bases had no gene match. The CDR3 runs to 16 residues.

This sequence joins TRBV2 and TRBJ2-1, with 9 positions matching TRBD1. The trim removed 6 bases at V and 9 bases at J, leaving 9 bases unmatched. Germline CDR1 reads SNHLY; CDR2 reads FYNNEI. This CDR3 is built from 14 residues. The CDR3 protein is CASSPWDRAGEQFF. CDR3 coding DNA: TGTGCCAGCAGCCCCTGGGACAGGGCGGGTGAGCAGTTCTTC.

The V and J genes are TRBV6-5 and TRBJ2-3, with D tentatively TRBD2 (5 bases). CDR1 is MNHEY and CDR2 is SVGAGI in the germline V gene. The CDR3 loop spans 14 amino acids. Deletions cut 2 bases from V and 4 bases from J, with 10 bases between. For the CDR3, the DNA is TGTGCCAGCAGTTACGAACTAGTGCCAGATACGCAGTATTTT. As protein: CASSYELVPDTQYF.